The clone carrying this T cell receptor (beta chain) has a handful of counts. The sequencing template was cDNA reverse transcribed from extracted RNA. Measured with immunoSEQ multiplex PCR; TCRdb has only the in-frame clones, and not every one. The profile shows 200,000 to 250,000 clones, approximately 57% of them singletons. The treatment denotes: oral pan-JAK inhibitor, 5-10 mg twice daily. The data belong to a study of CD8+ T cells in alopecia areata. Per germline, CDR1 SGDLS and CDR2 YYNGEE. This CDR3 region has 14 residues. Trimming removed 0 bases from V and 3 bases from J, with 9 bases in between.

The gene calls are TRBV9 and TRBJ1-2; D gene unclear. The source is a human donor with alopecia areata. The material sequenced was CD4+ T cells sorted from blood, taken at week 4, from a patient treated with tofacitinib. The CDR3: CASSVGGGHYGYTF. DNA of the CDR3: TGTGCCAGCAGCGTAGGAGGAGGTCACTATGGCTACACCTTC.